Detailed here is one T cell receptor beta chain. The CDR3 extends over 13 amino acids. Trimming removed 6 bases at V and 3 bases at J, with 11 bases between. Germline assignment: CDR1 MGHDK and CDR2 SYGVNS. The sample is drawn from a study of blood T cell repertoires in COVID-19. Study in general: There were acute and convalescent COVID-19 samples, and they came from the United States, Italy and Spain. Sample material is recorded as cDNA or gDNA derived from T cells, B-cell-depleted T cells, or PBMCs.

Method: immunoSEQ multiplex PCR; TCRdb's copy keeps in-frame clones and lacks some. This sample has 150,000 to 200,000 clones, with approximately 80% found just once. The V and J genes are TRBV25-1 and TRBJ1-2, with D tentatively TRBD1 (6 bases). The sample was peripheral blood. The TCR sequence derives from a woman older than 75 with active or convalescent COVID-19. The CDR3: CASRKGVDYGYTF. The CDR3 DNA is TGTGCCAGCAGAAAGGGGGTGGACTATGGCTACACCTTC.